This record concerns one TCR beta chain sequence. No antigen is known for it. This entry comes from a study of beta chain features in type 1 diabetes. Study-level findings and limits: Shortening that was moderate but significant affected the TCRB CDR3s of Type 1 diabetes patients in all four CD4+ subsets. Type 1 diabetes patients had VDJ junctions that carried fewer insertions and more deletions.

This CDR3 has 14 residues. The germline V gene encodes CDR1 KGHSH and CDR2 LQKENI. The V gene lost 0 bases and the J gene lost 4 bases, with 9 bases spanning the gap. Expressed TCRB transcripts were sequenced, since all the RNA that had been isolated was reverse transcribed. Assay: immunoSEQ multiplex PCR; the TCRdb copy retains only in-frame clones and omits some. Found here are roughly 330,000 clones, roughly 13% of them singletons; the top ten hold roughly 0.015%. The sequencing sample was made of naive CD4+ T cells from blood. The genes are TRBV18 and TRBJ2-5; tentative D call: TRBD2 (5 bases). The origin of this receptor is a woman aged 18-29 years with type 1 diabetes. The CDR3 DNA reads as TGTGCCAGCTCACCACCTGGACTTCCAGAGACCCAGTACTTC. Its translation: CASSPPGLPETQYF.